This T cell receptor beta chain was sequenced for a study of CD8 T cells in Susac syndrome. RNA, at about 0.45 to 1 ug, was reverse transcribed with random hexamers. It was immunoSEQ multiplex PCR that amplified TCR beta CDR3 across 54 Vbeta and 13 Jbeta. Via MiXCR, TCRdb re-called the immunoSEQ multiplex PCR reads, giving one row per CDR3 protein. The sample consists of fewer than 90,000 distinct CDR3 sequences, approximately 93% of them appearing once. Sequencing of TCR beta covered CD8+ and CD4+ T cells obtained from blood. Definite or probable Susac syndrome was diagnosed using recently defined diagnostic criteria. The CD8+ and CD4+ T cells were isolated magnetically using a negative isolation approach, whereas the TEMRA cells were enriched by FACS. Trimming shortened V by 6 bases and J by 0 bases, and 7 bases separated the two germline ends. The CDR3 covers 13 residues. In germline, CDR1 is MNHEY, CDR2 SVGEGT.

This TCR was recovered from a human donor with Susac syndrome. Sequenced input: CD8+ T cells from PBMCs. V is TRBV6-2 or TRBV6-3 and J is TRBJ2-3; D remains unclear. The CDR3 sequence: CASRVKSTDTQYF. The CDR3 bases are TGTGCCAGCAGGGTCAAGAGCACAGATACGCAGTATTTT.